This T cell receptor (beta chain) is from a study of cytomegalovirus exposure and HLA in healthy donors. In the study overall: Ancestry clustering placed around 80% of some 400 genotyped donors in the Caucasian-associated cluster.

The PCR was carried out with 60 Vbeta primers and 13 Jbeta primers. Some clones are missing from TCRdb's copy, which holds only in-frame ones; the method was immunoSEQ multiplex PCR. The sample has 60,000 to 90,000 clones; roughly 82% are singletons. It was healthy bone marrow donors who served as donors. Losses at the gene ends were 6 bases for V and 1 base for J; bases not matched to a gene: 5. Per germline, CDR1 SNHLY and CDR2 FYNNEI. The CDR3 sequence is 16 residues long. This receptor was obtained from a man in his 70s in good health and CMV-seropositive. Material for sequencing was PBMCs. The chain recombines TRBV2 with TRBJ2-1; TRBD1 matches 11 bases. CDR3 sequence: CASSAGQGASYNEQFF. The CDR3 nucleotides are TGTGCCAGCAGCGCCGGACAGGGGGCATCCTACAATGAGCAGTTCTTC.